This TCR beta chain was identified during a study of blood T cell repertoires in COVID-19. Looking at the study overall: The analysed material was cDNA or gDNA that came from T cells, B-cell-depleted T cells, or PBMCs.

Method: immunoSEQ multiplex PCR; TCRdb's copy keeps in-frame clones and lacks some. This sample has hundreds of thousands of clones, with approximately 79% found just once. This CDR3 contains 13 residues. V was shortened by 7 bases and J by 4 bases, with 13 bases between the two germline ends. CDR1 is SEHNR, CDR2 FQNEAQ, per germline (reference sequence). The chain combines TRBV7-9 with TRBJ1-2; no clear D gene. Sequenced input: peripheral blood. This clonotype originated in a woman of 80 years or more with active or convalescent COVID-19. In nucleotides, the CDR3 is TGTGCCAGCACCCCCCCCGGTAGCTATGGCTACACCTTC. This gives the protein CASTPPGSYGYTF.